Detailed here is one T cell receptor beta chain. The read terminates 3 residues before the CDR3 end, so the remaining end is supplied by the germline J gene. Repertoires were generated with immunoSEQ multiplex PCR, while TCRdb's copy carries only in-frame clones and drops some. The specimen's table records about 30,000 clones. This entry is derived from a study of Tregs in tolerant kidney transplant recipients. Germline V gene lookup returns CDR1 SNHLY and CDR2 FYNNEI. The CDR3 contains 12 residues. The chain joins TRBV2 to TRBJ2-4; 7 positions agree with TRBD1. Source: CD8+ T cells from blood, taken before the transplant. This clonotype originated in a human donor who received a combined kidney and bone marrow transplant. CDR3 DNA, as far as it was read: TGTGCCAGCACCTCTTACCGGGACAGT. Its protein is CASTSYRDS. The complete CDR3 sequence is CASTSYRDSQYF.